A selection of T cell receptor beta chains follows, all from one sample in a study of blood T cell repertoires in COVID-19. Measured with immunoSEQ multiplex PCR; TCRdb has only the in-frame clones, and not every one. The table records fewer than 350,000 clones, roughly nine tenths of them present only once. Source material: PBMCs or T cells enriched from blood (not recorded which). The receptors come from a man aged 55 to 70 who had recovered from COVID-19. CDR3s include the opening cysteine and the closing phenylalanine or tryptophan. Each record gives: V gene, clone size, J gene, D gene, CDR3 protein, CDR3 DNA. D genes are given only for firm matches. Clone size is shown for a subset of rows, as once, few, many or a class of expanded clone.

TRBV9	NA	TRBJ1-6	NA	CASSGAAGPSSYNSPLHF	TGTGCCAGCAGCGGGGCCGCAGGCCCCAGCTCCTATAATTCACCCCTCCACTTT
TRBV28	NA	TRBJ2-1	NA	CASSLHTGTYNEQFF	TGTGCCAGCAGTTTACACACCGGGACTTACAATGAGCAGTTCTTC
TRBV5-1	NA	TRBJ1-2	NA	CASSLESHGYTF	TGCGCCAGCAGCTTAGAGAGCCATGGCTACACCTTC
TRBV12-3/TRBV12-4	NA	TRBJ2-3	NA	CASSKTDTQYF	TGTGCCAGCAGCAAAACAGATACGCAGTATTTT
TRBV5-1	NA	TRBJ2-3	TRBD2	CASSSAGGRTDTQYF	TGCGCCAGCAGTTCTGCGGGGGGGAGGACAGATACGCAGTATTTT
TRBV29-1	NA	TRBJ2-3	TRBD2	CSVVKLAERADTQYF	TGCAGCGTTGTGAAACTAGCGGAGCGAGCAGATACGCAGTATTTT
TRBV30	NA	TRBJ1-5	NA	CAWSVVKGDQPQHF	TGTGCCTGGAGTGTAGTGAAGGGAGATCAGCCCCAGCATTTT
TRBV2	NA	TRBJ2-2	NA	CAAIRGGELFF	TGTGCCGCAATCAGGGGCGGGGAGCTGTTTTTT
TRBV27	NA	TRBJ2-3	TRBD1	CASSQGADTQYF	TGTGCCAGCAGTCAGGGGGCGGATACGCAGTATTTT
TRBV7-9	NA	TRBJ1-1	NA	CASGGWVNTEAFF	TGTGCCAGCGGGGGGTGGGTGAACACTGAAGCTTTCTTT
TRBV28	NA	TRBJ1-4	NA	CASIRDRGNEKLFF	TGTGCCAGCATCCGCGACAGAGGTAATGAAAAACTGTTTTTT
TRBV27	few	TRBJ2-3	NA	CASSFERSTDTQYF	TGTGCCAGCAGTTTTGAGAGGAGCACAGATACGCAGTATTTT
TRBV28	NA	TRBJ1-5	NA	CASSPRLIHQPQHF	TGTGCCAGCAGTCCTCGACTCATACATCAGCCCCAGCATTTT
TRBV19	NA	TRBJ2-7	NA	CASSIAGTPTYEQYF	TGTGCCAGTAGTATAGCCGGGACACCCACCTACGAGCAGTACTTC
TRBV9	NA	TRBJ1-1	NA	CASSGGVGGLHRTEAFF	TGTGCCAGCAGTGGAGGAGTCGGGGGGCTACACCGGACTGAAGCTTTCTTT
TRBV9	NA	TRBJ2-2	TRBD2	CASSVDASGRQDTGELFF	TGTGCCAGCAGCGTAGACGCTAGCGGGAGACAGGACACCGGGGAGCTGTTTTTT
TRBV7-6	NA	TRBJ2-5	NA	CASTPTSGGTETQYF	TGTGCCAGCACTCCTACTTCAGGGGGGACAGAGACCCAGTACTTC
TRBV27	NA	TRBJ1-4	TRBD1	CASRRGTGGTTNEKLFF	TGTGCCAGCAGGCGAGGGACAGGGGGGACAACTAATGAAAAACTGTTTTTT
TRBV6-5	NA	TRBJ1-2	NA	CASSYSQGTYGYTF	TGTGCCAGCAGTTACTCGCAGGGTACCTATGGCTACACCTTC
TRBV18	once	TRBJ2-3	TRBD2	CASSPGLAATDTQYF	TGTGCCAGCTCACCCGGACTAGCGGCCACAGATACGCAGTATTTT
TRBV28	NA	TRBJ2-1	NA	CASSPGGKWNNEQFF	TGTGCCAGCAGCCCCGGGGGAAAGTGGAACAATGAGCAGTTCTTC
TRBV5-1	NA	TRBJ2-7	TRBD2	CASSPGLAGGEQYF	TGCGCCAGCAGCCCGGGACTAGCGGGAGGCGAGCAGTACTTC
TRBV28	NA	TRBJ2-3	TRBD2	CASTGTSLLDTQYF	TGTGCCAGCACCGGGACTAGCCTTCTAGATACGCAGTATTTT
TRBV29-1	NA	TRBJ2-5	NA	CSGREPGETQYF	TGCAGCGGCCGGGAACCCGGCGAGACCCAGTACTTC
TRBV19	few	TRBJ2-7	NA	CASTRDTGTYEQYF	TGTGCCAGTACCCGGGACACAGGGACCTACGAGCAGTACTTC
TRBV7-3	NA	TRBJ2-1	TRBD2	CASSPRGAGAYNEQFF	TGTGCCAGCAGCCCCCGGGGAGCGGGAGCCTACAATGAGCAGTTCTTC
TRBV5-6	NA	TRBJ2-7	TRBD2	CASSLYGAAGGLSYEQYF	TGTGCCAGCAGCTTGTATGGGGCAGCGGGAGGGCTTTCTTACGAGCAGTACTTC
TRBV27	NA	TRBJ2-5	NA	CASSPQEGETQYF	TGTGCCAGCAGTCCGCAGGAGGGGGAGACCCAGTACTTC
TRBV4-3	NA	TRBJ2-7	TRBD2	CASSQGTSGSPYEQYF	TGCGCCAGCAGCCAAGGGACTAGCGGGAGCCCCTACGAGCAGTACTTC
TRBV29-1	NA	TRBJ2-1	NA	CSVERRRNNEQFF	TGCAGCGTTGAACGGCGCAGGAACAATGAGCAGTTCTTC
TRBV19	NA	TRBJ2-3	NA	CASSNLFRRGLTDTQYF	TGTGCCAGTAGTAATCTCTTTCGGCGGGGGCTCACAGATACGCAGTATTTT
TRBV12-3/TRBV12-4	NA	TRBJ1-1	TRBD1	CASSGTGPNEAFF	TGTGCCAGCAGCGGGACAGGCCCTAATGAAGCTTTCTTT
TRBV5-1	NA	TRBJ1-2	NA	CASSFRDKGNGYTF	TGCGCCAGCAGCTTCCGGGACAAAGGAAATGGCTACACCTTC
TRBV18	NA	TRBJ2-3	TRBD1	CASSPTGGDTDTQYF	TGTGCCAGCTCACCGACAGGGGGGGACACAGATACGCAGTATTTT
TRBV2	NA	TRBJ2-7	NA	CASIQTEGYEQYF	TGTGCCAGCATACAGACGGAGGGTTACGAGCAGTACTTC
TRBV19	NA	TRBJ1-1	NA	CASSSPLRSNTEAFF	TGTGCCAGTAGTTCTCCCCTCCGGTCCAACACTGAAGCTTTCTTT
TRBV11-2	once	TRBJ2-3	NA	CASSLARGNTDTQYF	TGTGCCAGCAGCTTAGCCAGGGGAAACACAGATACGCAGTATTTT
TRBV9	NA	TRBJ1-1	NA	CASSVASRNTEAFF	TGTGCCAGCAGCGTAGCGTCCAGGAACACTGAAGCTTTCTTT